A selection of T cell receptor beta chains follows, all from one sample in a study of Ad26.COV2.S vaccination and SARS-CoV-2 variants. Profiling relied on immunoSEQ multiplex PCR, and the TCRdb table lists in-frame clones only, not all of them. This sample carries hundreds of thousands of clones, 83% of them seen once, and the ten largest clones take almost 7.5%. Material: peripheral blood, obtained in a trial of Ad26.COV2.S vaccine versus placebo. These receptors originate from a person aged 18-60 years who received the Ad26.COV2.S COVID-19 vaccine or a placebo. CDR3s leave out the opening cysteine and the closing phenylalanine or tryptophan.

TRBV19	ASIPDRGRYNEQF
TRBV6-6	ASSFGRRGNQPQH
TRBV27	ASSPTGGFVGYT
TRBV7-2	ASSSPPADTQY
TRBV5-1	ASRTGQVTDTQY
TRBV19	ASKIAQNSNQPQH
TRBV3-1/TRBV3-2	AYRAGGTDTQY
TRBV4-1	ASSPTGARGYT
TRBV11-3	ASSLDRGSGLRGYNEQF
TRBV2	ASSRPDPTVYGYT
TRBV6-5	AMRGTGNTIY
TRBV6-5	ASRLGYTEAF
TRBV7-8	ASLSPLGGTEAF
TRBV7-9	ASSLSGLDTEAF
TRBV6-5	AIQGATTSTDTQY
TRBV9	ASSPLPLAGGTNEQF
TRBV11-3	ASSDDARTGNYEQY
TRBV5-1	ASSLAPGAHNEQF
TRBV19	ASSTRQDSPAGTAEAF
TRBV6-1	ASSEISGMSYEQY
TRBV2	ASSELETDNNEQF
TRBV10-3	AISESGRTDTQY
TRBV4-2	ASSQGVTSGGPNEQF
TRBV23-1	ASSRAGQDSNQPQH
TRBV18	ASSPGEKLF
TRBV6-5	ASSYSESSYEQY
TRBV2	ASRLWGGLNEQY
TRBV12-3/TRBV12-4	ASSLAGGEAF
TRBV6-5	ASSYSVSSYNEQF
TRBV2	ASSVLAETQY
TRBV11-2	ASSLAPKDGYT
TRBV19	ASSDGYSNQPQH
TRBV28	ASTPTGPRIHEQY
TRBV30	AWSVGTGFNEQF
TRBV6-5	ASSLPGPTRQY
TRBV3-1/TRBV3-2	ASSHLITGKRGNTIY
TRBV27	ASSFYNEQF
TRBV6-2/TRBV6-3	ASSHGQGVQPQH
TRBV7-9	ASTVARSGNTIY
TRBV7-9	ASSKGGTQETQY
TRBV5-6	ASSFQAGVNEQF
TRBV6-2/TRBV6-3	ASSYSGVYEQY
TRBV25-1	ASAGTVGPYEQY
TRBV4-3	ASRRGPRNTEAF
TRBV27	ASKPSQGTLGTEAF
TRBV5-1	ASQGDGRNTEAF
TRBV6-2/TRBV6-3	ASSNDRNYGYT
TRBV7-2	ASSHGRLFAEAF
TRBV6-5	ASSSTANTEAF
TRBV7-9	ASSLAWTANYGYT
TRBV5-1	ASSFSGITGELF
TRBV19	ASRPQPLSYEQY